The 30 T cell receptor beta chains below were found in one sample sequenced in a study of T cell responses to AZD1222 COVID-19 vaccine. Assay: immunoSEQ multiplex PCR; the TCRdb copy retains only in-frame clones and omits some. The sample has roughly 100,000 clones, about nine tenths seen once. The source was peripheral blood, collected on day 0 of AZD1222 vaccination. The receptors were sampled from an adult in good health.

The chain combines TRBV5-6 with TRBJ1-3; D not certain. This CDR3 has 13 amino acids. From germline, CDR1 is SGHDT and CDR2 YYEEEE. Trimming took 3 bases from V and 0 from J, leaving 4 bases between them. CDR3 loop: CASSSLSGNTIYF. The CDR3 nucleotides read TGTGCCAGCAGCTCCCTCTCTGGAAACACCATATATTTT.

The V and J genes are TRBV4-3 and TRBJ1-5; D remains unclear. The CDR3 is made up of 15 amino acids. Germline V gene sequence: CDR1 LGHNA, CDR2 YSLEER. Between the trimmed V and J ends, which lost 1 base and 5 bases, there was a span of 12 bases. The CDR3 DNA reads TGCGCCAGCAGCCAAGGCTGGAGGGTAGATCAGCCCCAGCATTTT. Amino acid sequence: CASSQGWRVDQPQHF.

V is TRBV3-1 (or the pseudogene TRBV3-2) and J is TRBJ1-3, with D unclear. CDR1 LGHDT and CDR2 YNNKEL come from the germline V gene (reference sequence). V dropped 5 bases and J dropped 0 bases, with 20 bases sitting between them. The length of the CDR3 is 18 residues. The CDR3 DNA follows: TGTGCCAGCAGCGCGAACCGGAGACACTCAAGCTCTGGAAACACCATATATTTT. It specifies CASSANRRHSSSGNTIYF.

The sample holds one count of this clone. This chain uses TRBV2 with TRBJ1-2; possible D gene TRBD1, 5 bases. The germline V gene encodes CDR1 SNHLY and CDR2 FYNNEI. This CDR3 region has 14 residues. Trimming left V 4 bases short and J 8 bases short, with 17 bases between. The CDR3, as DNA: TGTGCCAGCAGTGGTCTGTCCCAGGGCGGCGGCTACACCTTC. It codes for CASSGLSQGGGYTF.

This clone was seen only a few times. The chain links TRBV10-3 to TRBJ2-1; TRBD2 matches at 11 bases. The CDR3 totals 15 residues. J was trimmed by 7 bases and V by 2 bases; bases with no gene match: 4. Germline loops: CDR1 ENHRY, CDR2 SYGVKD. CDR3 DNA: TGTGCCATCAGTGAGAGGGCTAGCGGGAGGAATGAGCAGTTCTTC. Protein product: CAISERASGRNEQFF.

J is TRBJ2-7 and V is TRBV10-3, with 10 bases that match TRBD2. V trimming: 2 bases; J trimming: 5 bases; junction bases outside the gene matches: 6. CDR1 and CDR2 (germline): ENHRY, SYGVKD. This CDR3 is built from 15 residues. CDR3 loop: CAISEGTSVLNEQYF. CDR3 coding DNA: TGTGCCATCAGTGAGGGGACTAGCGTGTTGAACGAGCAGTACTTC.

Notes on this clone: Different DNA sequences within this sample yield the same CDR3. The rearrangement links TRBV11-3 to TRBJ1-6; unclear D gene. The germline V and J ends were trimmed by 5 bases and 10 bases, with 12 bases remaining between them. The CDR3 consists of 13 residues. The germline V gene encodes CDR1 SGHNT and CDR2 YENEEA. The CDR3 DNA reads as TGTGCCAGCAGCCAGACGGGGAGGTCACCCCTCCACTTT. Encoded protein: CASSQTGRSPLHF.

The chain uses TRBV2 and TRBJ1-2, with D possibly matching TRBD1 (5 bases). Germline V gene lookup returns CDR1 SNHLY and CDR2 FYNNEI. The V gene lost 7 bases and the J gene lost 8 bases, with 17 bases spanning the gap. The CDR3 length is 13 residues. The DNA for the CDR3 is TGTGCCAGCACCCCACGGGGCCGCCTGGGCTACACCTTC. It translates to CASTPRGRLGYTF.

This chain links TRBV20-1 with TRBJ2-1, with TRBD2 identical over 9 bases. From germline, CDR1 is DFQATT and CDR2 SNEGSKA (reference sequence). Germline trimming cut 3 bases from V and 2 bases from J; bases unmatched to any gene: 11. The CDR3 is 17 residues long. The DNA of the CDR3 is TGCAGTGCTAGTGGGGGGCGGCTAGCGGGGACCTACAATGAGCAGTTCTTC. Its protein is CSASGGRLAGTYNEQFF.

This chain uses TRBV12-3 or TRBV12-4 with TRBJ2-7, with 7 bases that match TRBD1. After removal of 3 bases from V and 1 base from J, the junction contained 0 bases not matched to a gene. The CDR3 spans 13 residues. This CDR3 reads CASSLGQSYEQYF. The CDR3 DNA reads TGTGCCAGCAGTTTGGGACAGTCCTACGAGCAGTACTTC.

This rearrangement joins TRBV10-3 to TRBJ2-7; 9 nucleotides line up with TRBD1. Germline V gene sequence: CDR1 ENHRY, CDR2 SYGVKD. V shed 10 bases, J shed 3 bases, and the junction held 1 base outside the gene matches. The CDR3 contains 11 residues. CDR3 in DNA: TGTGCCACGGGACAGGGCTACGAGCAGTACTTC. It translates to CATGQGYEQYF.

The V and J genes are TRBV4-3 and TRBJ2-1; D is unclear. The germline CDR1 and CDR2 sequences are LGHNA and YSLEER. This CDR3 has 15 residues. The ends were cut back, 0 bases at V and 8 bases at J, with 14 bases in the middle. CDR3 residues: CASSQDGSGVYEQFF. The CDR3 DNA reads TGCGCCAGCAGCCAAGATGGTTCGGGTGTCTATGAGCAGTTCTTC.

The CDR3 reads CASTMGKDNEQFF. The CDR3 region has the DNA TGTGCCAGCACCATGGGAAAGGACAATGAGCAGTTCTTC. V is TRBV2 and J is TRBJ2-1; D ambiguous. Germline V gene sequence: CDR1 SNHLY, CDR2 FYNNEI. V was trimmed by 7 bases and J by 5 bases, leaving 12 bases between them. There are 13 residues in the CDR3.

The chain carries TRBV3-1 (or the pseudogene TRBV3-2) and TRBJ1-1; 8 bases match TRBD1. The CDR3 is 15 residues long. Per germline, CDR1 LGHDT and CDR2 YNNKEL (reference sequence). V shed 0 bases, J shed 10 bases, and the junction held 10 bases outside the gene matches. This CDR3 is CASSQEVGQGARAFF. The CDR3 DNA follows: TGTGCCAGCAGCCAAGAAGTGGGCCAGGGGGCACGAGCTTTCTTT.

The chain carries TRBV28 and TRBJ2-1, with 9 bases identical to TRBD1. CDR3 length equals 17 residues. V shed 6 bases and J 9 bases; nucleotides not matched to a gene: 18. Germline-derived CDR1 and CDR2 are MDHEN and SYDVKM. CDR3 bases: TGTGCCAGCAGCCTCATGTCTTGGACAGGGGAAGGCGCTGAGCAGTTCTTC. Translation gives CASSLMSWTGEGAEQFF.

The CDR3 sequence is CASSVEGGLQFF. CDR3 coding DNA: TGTGCCAGCAGCGTAGAGGGGGGGCTTCAGTTCTTC. The chain is built from TRBV9 and TRBJ2-1, with a possible D match to TRBD2 (7 bases). Germline V gene sequence: CDR1 SGDLS, CDR2 YYNGEE. V was pared by 0 bases and J by 13 bases, with 11 bases between. The CDR3 is 12 amino acids.

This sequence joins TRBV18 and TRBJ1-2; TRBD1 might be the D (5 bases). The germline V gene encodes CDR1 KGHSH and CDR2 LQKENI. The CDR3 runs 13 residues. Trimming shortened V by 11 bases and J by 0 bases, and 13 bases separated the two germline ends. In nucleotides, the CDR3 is TGTGCCGGTTCCGGGGGAGCTAACTATGGCTACACCTTC. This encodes CAGSGGANYGYTF.

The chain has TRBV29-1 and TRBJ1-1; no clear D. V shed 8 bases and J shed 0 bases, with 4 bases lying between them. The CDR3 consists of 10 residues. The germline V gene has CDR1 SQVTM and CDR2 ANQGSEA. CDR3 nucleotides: TGCAGCACTCTGAACACTGAAGCTTTCTTT. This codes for CSTLNTEAFF.

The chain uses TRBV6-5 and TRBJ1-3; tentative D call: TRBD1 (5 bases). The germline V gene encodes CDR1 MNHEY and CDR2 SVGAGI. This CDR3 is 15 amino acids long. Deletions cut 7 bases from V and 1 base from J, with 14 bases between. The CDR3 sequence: CASIARDGSGNTIYF. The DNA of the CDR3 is TGTGCCAGCATTGCCAGGGACGGTTCTGGAAACACCATATATTTT.

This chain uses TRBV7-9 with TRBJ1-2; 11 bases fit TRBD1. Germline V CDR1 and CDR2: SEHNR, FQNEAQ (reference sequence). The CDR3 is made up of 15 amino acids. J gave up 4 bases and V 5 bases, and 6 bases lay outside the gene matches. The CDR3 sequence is CASSRGQGAGYGYTF. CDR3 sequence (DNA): TGTGCCAGCAGCCGTGGACAGGGGGCCGGCTATGGCTACACCTTC.

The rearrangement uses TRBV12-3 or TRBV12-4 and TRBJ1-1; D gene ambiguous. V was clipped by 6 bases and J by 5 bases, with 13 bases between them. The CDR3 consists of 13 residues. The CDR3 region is CASSLVRGTEAFF. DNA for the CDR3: TGTGCCAGCAGCCTGGTCCGTGGGACTGAAGCTTTCTTT.

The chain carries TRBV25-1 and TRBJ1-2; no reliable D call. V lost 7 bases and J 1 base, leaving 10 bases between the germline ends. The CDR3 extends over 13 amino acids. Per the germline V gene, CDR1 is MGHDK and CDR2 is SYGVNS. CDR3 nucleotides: TGTGCCAGCACCCCCGGCAGTAACTATGGCTACACCTTC. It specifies CASTPGSNYGYTF.

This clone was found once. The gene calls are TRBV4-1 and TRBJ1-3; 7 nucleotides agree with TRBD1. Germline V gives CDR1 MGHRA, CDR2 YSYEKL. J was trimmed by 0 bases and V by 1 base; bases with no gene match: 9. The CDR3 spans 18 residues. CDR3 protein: CASSQGAGGYSSGNTIYF. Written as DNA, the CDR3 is TGCGCCAGCAGCCAAGGTGCAGGGGGATACTCCTCTGGAAACACCATATATTTT.

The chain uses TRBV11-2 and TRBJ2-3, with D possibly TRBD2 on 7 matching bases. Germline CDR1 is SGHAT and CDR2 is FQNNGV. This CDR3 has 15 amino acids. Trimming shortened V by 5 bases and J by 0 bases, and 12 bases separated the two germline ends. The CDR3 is CASSARGGSTDTQYF. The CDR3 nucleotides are TGTGCCAGCAGCGCGAGGGGGGGAAGCACAGATACGCAGTATTTT. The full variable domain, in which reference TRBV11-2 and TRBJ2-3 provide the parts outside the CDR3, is EAGVAQSPRYKIIEKRQSVAFWCNPISGHATLYWYQQILGQGPKLLIQFQNNGVVDDSQLPKDRFSAERLKGVDSTLKIQPAKLEDSAVYLCASSARGGSTDTQYFGPGTRLTVL.

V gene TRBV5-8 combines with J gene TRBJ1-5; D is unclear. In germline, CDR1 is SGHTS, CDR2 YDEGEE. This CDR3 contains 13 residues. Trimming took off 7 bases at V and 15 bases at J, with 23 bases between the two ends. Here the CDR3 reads CASAKGAATLGHF. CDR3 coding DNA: TGTGCCAGCGCCAAGGGCGCTGCTACATTAGGGCATTTT.

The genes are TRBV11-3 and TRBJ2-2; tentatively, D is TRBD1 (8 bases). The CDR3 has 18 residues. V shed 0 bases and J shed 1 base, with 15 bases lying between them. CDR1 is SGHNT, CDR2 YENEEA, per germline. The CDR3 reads CASSLDQGGTGNTGELFF. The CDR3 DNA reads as TGTGCCAGCAGCTTAGACCAGGGGGGGACAGGGAACACCGGGGAGCTGTTTTTT.

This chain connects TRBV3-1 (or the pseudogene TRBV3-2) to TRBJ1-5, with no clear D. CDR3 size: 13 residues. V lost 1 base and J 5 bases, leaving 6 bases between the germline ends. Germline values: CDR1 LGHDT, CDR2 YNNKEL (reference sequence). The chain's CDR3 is CASSQGSYQPQHF. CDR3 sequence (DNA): TGTGCCAGCAGCCAAGGGTCCTATCAGCCCCAGCATTTT.

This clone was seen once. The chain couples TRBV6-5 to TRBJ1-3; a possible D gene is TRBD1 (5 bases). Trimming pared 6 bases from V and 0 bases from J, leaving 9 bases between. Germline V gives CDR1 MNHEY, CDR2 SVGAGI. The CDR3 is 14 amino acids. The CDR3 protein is CASRRDSSGNTIYF. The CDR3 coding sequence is TGTGCCAGCAGACGAGACAGCTCTGGAAACACCATATATTTT.

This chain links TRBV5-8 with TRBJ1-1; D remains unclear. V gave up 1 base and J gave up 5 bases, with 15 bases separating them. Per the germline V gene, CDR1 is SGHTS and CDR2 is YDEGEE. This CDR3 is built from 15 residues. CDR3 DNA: TGTGCCAGCAGCTTGTTGTTCGAACGAACGACTGAAGCTTTCTTT. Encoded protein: CASSLLFERTTEAFF.

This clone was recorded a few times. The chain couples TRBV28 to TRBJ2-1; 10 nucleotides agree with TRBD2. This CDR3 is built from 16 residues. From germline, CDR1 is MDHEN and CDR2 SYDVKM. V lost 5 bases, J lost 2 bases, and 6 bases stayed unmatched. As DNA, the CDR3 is TGTGCCAGCAGTACCTTAGCGGGGGGCGCCTACAATGAGCAGTTCTTC. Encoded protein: CASSTLAGGAYNEQFF.